The TCR beta chain described here comes from a study of cytomegalovirus exposure and HLA in healthy donors. Study-level findings and limits: The study listed about 150 cytomegalovirus-associated TCR beta chains. Through in vitro validation, three CMV-associated chains were shown to be specific for CMV antigens. As was reported, the classifier diagnosed cytomegalovirus status with high specificity and sensitivity.

Measured with immunoSEQ multiplex PCR; TCRdb has only the in-frame clones, and not every one. The repertoire holds 75,000 to 90,000 clones, with 90% to 96% as singletons. V was pared by 3 bases and J by 2 bases, with 10 bases between. This CDR3 is 14 amino acids long. CDR1 and CDR2 (germline): SEHNR, FQNEAQ (reference sequence). Worth noting for this clone: No antigen is known for it.

This clonotype was sampled from a man aged 18 to 30 in good health and CMV-seropositive. The chain recombines TRBV7-9 with TRBJ1-2, with D maybe TRBD1 (5 bases). The sequencing input was PBMCs. The CDR3 nucleotides are TGTGCCAGCAGCTTCCCGGGGGAGAACTATGGCTACACCTTC. Its protein product is CASSFPGENYGYTF.